Below are 10 T cell receptor beta chains sequenced from a single sample in a study of cytomegalovirus exposure and HLA in healthy donors (dated by TCRdb to 2016 to 2017). Libraries were constructed by the immunoSEQ multiplex PCR assay. The multiplex PCR relied on a mix of 60 forward primers for TCR Vbeta segments and 13 reverse primers for TCR Jbeta segments. Drawn from immuneACCESS, this table holds only the in-frame rearrangements with V and J called that TCRdb kept. Clones are partly lost; checked studies trace under half to an unresolved V gene and leave the rest unexplained. The sample table contains over 150,000 clones; only one count was recorded for 60% to 85% of them. Roughly 1.5% of the sample comes from the top ten. The source material was PBMCs. Receptors were obtained from a woman between 18 and 30 years old in good health and CMV-seronegative.

This clone was observed a single time. The rearrangement uses TRBV7-9 and TRBJ2-5; possible D gene TRBD1, 6 bases. This CDR3 comprises 15 residues. Trimming pared 4 bases from V and 1 base from J, leaving 13 bases between. Germline loops: CDR1 SEHNR, CDR2 FQNEAQ (reference sequence). The CDR3 bases are TGTGCCAGCAGCTCCCCTGGGACACTCCAAGAGACCCAGTACTTC. Translation gives CASSSPGTLQETQYF.

The gene calls are TRBV7-2 and TRBJ2-3; a weak D match, TRBD1 (5 bases). V lost 4 bases to trimming and J lost 2 bases, with 10 bases between them. The CDR3 sequence is 14 residues long. CDR1 SGHTA and CDR2 FQGNSA come from the germline V gene. In DNA, the CDR3 is TGTGCCAGCAGCTCCGACAGATCCACAGATACGCAGTATTTT. This gives the protein CASSSDRSTDTQYF.

In DNA, the CDR3 is TGCAGCGTTGAGAGAAACACCGGGGAGCTGTTTTTT. Translated: CSVERNTGELFF. This chain connects TRBV29-1 to TRBJ2-2; no reliable D call. The V end was cut by 3 bases, the J end by 2 bases, with 4 bases between. The CDR3 has 12 residues. Germline assignment: CDR1 SQVTM and CDR2 ANQGSEA.

This sequence joins TRBV28 and TRBJ1-1; tentatively, D is TRBD1 (5 bases). Germline V lookup: CDR1 MDHEN, CDR2 SYDVKM. The CDR3 extends over 13 amino acids. Trimming took 4 bases from V and 1 from J, leaving 7 bases between them. In DNA, the CDR3 is TGTGCCAGCAGTTGGCAGGGGAACACTGAAGCTTTCTTT. It specifies CASSWQGNTEAFF.

This clone came up a few times. The genes are TRBV7-8 and TRBJ1-4; 9 bases map to TRBD1. The CDR3 loop spans 14 amino acids. Unmatched junction bases numbered 2, after V lost 3 bases and J lost 6 bases. From germline, CDR1 is SGHVS and CDR2 FQNEAQ. CDR3 protein: CASSFRTGDEKLFF. The DNA of the CDR3 is TGTGCCAGCAGCTTCCGGACAGGGGATGAAAAACTGTTTTTT. Combining the CDR3 with reference TRBV7-8 and TRBJ1-4 gives the whole variable domain GAGVSQSPRYKVAKRGQDVALRCDPISGHVSLFWYQQALGQGPEFLTYFQNEAQLDKSGLPSDRFFAERPEGSVSTLKIQRTQQEDSAVYLCASSFRTGDEKLFFGSGTQLSVL.

This clone turned up a few times. The chain uses TRBV5-1 and TRBJ2-7, with TRBD2 matching 12 bases. The V segment lost 0 bases and the J segment 0 bases; nucleotides outside the gene matches: 1. Germline assignment: CDR1 SGHRS and CDR2 YFSETQ. The CDR3 is 16 residues long. The CDR3 region has the DNA TGCGCCAGCAGCTTGGGACTAGCGGGGGACTCCTACGAGCAGTACTTC. It codes for CASSLGLAGDSYEQYF.

The chain is built from TRBV27 and TRBJ2-5, with D possibly being TRBD1 (6 bases). V shed 5 bases and J shed 5 bases, with 18 bases lying between them. The germline V gene encodes CDR1 MNHEY and CDR2 SMNVEV (reference sequence). This CDR3 is built from 15 residues. The CDR3 reads CASSQNRVSDETQYF. CDR3 sequence (DNA): TGTGCCAGCAGTCAAAACAGGGTCTCTGACGAGACCCAGTACTTC.

The rearrangement links TRBV7-2 to TRBJ1-3; 8 bases fit TRBD1. The J segment lost 7 bases and the V segment lost 1 base, leaving 6 bases of the junction unmatched. The CDR3 is made up of 15 amino acids. The germline V gene has CDR1 SGHTA and CDR2 FQGNSA. The CDR3 nucleotides read TGTGCCAGCAGCTTAGGACAGGGGACTTTCAACACCATATATTTT. This translates into CASSLGQGTFNTIYF.

V is TRBV4-1 and J is TRBJ2-5; possibly TRBD1 for D (5 bases). The end of the DNA is better explained by TRBJ2-7, so the J call may be wrong. CDR1 and CDR2 (germline): MGHRA, YSYEKL. The CDR3 is 14 amino acids. CDR3 sequence (DNA): TGCGCCAGCAGCGCCGGAAAAGGGGCCTACGAGCAGTACTTC. This codes for CASSAGKGAYEQYF.

The chain uses TRBV6-1 and TRBJ2-4; TRBD2 is a possible D gene (5 bases). Trimming removed 1 base from V and 0 bases from J, with 16 bases in between. Germline V gene lookup returns CDR1 MNHNS and CDR2 SASEGT. The CDR3 consists of 18 residues. The CDR3 DNA reads as TGTGCCAGCAGTGAAGTCTCAGTTAACGGGGTAGCCAAAAACATTCAGTACTTC. As protein: CASSEVSVNGVAKNIQYF.